This entry lists 27 T cell receptor beta chains sequenced from one sample in a study of human T cells and chemical hapten exposure. TCRdb redid the calling of the 5' RACE reads with MiXCR, one entry per CDR3 protein. Seen here are 130,000 or so distinct CDR3 sequences, 4.1% observed once, and the top ten hold under 1.5%. Extraction of total RNA was performed on unfractionated whole blood. The receptors derive from a female donor in good health.

This clonotype occurred many times. The chain employs TRBV20-1 and TRBJ1-1, with no clear D. With 6 bases removed from V and 0 bases from J, the gap between germline ends came to 11 bases. In germline, CDR1 is DFQATT, CDR2 SNEGSKA (reference sequence). This CDR3 comprises 13 residues. The CDR3 coding sequence is TGCAGTGCCTCGCCCCAAGTGAACACTGAAGCTTTCTTT. Translating it yields CSASPQVNTEAFF.

The table lists this clonotype with a few counts. The DNA is omitted, as the CDR3 cannot be located on it reliably, and the CDR3 follows TCRdb's listing. The chain has TRBV21-1 and TRBJ2-6; the listed D gene, TRBD1, was not tested against the DNA. TRBV21-1 is labeled a pseudogene. Inclusive of both ends, the CDR3 amounts to 20 amino acids. The CDR3 sequence: CASSKVVGTGTYSGANVLTF.

Notes on this clonotype: The junction does not match germline at one end; this may be a read error. The V call is TRBV12-3 or TRBV12-4, the J call TRBJ1-5; 8 bases are shared with TRBD1. The CDR3 totals 18 residues. The CDR3 DNA follows: TGTGCCTGCAGTTTCGCTTCCACCGGGACAGGTCTCAATCAGCCCCAGCATTTT. As protein: CACSFASTGTGLNQPQHF.

This clonotype was counted at least ten times. The chain carries TRBV7-2 and TRBJ2-3, with 7 bases fitting TRBD2. Germline CDR1 SGHTA, CDR2 FQGNSA. V dropped 0 bases and J dropped 6; count of bases not matched to a gene: 6. The CDR3 spans 15 residues. The CDR3 bases are TGTGCCAGCAGCTTAGCTGGGGGGGTCGTGGATACGCAGTATTTT. Its translation: CASSLAGGVVDTQYF.

Comments on this clonotype: This may be a read error, as it is one base from a much larger clone. The rearrangement links TRBV5-1 to TRBJ1-2; possible D gene TRBD1, 6 bases. Per the germline V gene, CDR1 is SGHRS and CDR2 is YFSETQ. CDR3 size: 15 residues. The V end was cut by 2 bases, the J end by 6 bases, with 17 bases between. The CDR3 here is CASSFTAGGNDGYTF. For the CDR3, the DNA is TGCGCCAGCAGCTTCACGGCCGGGGGCAACGATGGCTACACCTTC.

This clonotype was observed many times. CDR3 in DNA: TGCAGCGTCAGGGGTATTAGCGGGGAAACGAACACCGGGGAGCTGTTTTTT. It codes for CSVRGISGETNTGELFF. The genes are TRBV29-1 and TRBJ2-2, with 8 bases matching TRBD2. CDR3 length equals 17 residues. V was clipped by 6 bases and J by 0 bases; unmatched bases: 12. Germline V gives CDR1 SQVTM, CDR2 ANQGSEA.

The V call is TRBV28, the J call TRBJ2-7, with D unclear. V lost 3 bases and J lost 6, with 15 bases in between. The germline CDR1 and CDR2 sequences are MDHEN and SYDVKM. The CDR3 sequence is 14 residues long. The CDR3 protein is CASSFPIWAAEQYF. In DNA, the CDR3 is TGTGCCAGCAGTTTCCCCATTTGGGCCGCCGAGCAGTACTTC.

As to this clonotype: At one of its ends the junction is not consistent with the germline gene, which may arise from a read error. The chain employs TRBV5-5 and TRBJ2-5; the D gene is possibly TRBD2 (6 bases). This CDR3 comprises 13 residues. Germline loops: CDR1 SGHKS, CDR2 YYEKEE (reference sequence). DNA for the CDR3: TGTGCCAGCAGGAGCGGGCAGCAAGTGACCCAGTACTTC. This sequence encodes CASRSGQQVTQYF.

This clonotype was counted at least ten times. In DNA form, the CDR3 reads TGCGCCAGCAGCTTGGAGTTGAAGAACACTGAAGCTTTCTTT. It yields the protein CASSLELKNTEAFF. This chain connects TRBV5-1 to TRBJ1-1; D gene uncertain. Germline values: CDR1 SGHRS, CDR2 YFSETQ. This CDR3 is built from 14 residues. Trimming shortened V by 0 bases and J by 1 base, and 7 bases separated the two germline ends.

This clonotype came up many times. The J gene is TRBJ2-5, the V gene TRBV5-1; D is uncertain. The germline CDR1 and CDR2 sequences are SGHRS and YFSETQ. Trimming removed 4 bases from V and 3 bases from J, with 13 bases in between. The CDR3 covers 14 residues. The CDR3 nucleotides read TGCGCCAGCAGCCCGCCCGGCGAGAAAGAGACCCAGTACTTC. It encodes CASSPPGEKETQYF.

This chain links TRBV19 with TRBJ2-7; D perhaps matches TRBD1 (6 bases). V shed 4 bases and J shed 2 bases, with 15 bases lying between them. Germline CDR1 is LNHDA and CDR2 is SQIVND (reference sequence). CDR3 size: 15 residues. Here the CDR3 reads CASSRRQAIPYEQYF. CDR3 DNA: TGTGCCAGTAGTAGGAGACAGGCCATCCCCTACGAGCAGTACTTC.

This clonotype was counted between two and nine times. In DNA, the CDR3 is TGTGCCAGCAGTTTAGGGGGGGGTAACACTGAAGCTTTCTTT. Protein product: CASSLGGGNTEAFF. The chain combines TRBV6-6 with TRBJ1-1; maybe TRBD1 (6 bases). The CDR3 consists of 14 residues. Germline values: CDR1 MNHNY, CDR2 SVGAGI (reference sequence). Deletions cut 4 bases from V and 2 bases from J, with 11 bases between.

This clonotype has ten or more counts. This rearrangement joins TRBV12-3 or TRBV12-4 to TRBJ1-1; TRBD1 might be the D (6 bases). Trimming took off 6 bases at V and 7 bases at J, with 24 bases between the two ends. The CDR3 length is 16 residues. The CDR3 nucleotides are TGTGCCAGCAGCATGAGGCAGGGGACCCTGCACGGTGAAGCTTTCTTT. Translated: CASSMRQGTLHGEAFF.

Ten or more counts support this clonotype. The chain is built from TRBV4-3 and TRBJ2-3; 7 bases are shared with TRBD2. V gave up 1 base and J gave up 4 bases; unmatched junction bases: 17. CDR3 length equals 19 residues. CDR1 and CDR2 (germline): LGHNA, YSLEER. CDR3 in amino acids: CASSQVASGATRRADTQYF. The CDR3 DNA is TGCGCCAGCAGCCAAGTCGCCAGCGGGGCTACTCGGCGGGCAGATACGCAGTATTTT.

This chain uses TRBV10-3 with TRBJ1-6; 7 bases fit TRBD1. The CDR3 runs to 14 residues. Germline V CDR1 and CDR2: ENHRY, SYGVKD. With V trimmed by 9 bases and J by 7 bases, 9 bases remained unmatched. In nucleotides, the CDR3 is TGTGCCATTCAAGCGGGACAGTCCAATTCACCCCTCCACTTT. This codes for CAIQAGQSNSPLHF.

This clonotype was recorded at least ten times. The rearrangement uses TRBV6-6 and TRBJ1-1; D is undetermined. Germline V gene lookup returns CDR1 MNHNY and CDR2 SVGAGI (reference sequence). The CDR3 is 11 residues long. Trimming left V 6 bases short and J 10 bases short, with 12 bases between. The CDR3 DNA sequence: TGTGCCAGCAGCCTAAACACGGTAGCTTTCTTT. Translating it yields CASSLNTVAFF.

This clonotype came up many times. Written as DNA, the CDR3 is TGTGCCAGCACTTCGGACAGGCTTCATAATTCACCCCTCCACTTT. Protein sequence: CASTSDRLHNSPLHF. The J gene is TRBJ1-6, the V gene TRBV2; 7 bases map to TRBD1. V shed 7 bases, J shed 5 bases, and the junction held 8 bases outside the gene matches. There are 15 residues in the CDR3. Germline CDR1 is SNHLY and CDR2 is FYNNEI.

This clonotype turned up a few times. The V gene is TRBV12-3 or TRBV12-4, the J gene TRBJ2-5; D not certain. This CDR3 contains 12 residues. Trimming removed 6 bases at V and 5 bases at J, with 10 bases between. DNA of the CDR3: TGTGCCAGCAGGGGTCGTTATGAGACCCAGTACTTC. This encodes CASRGRYETQYF.

This clonotype came up many times. This chain connects TRBV5-1 to TRBJ1-1; D gene unclear. In germline, CDR1 is SGHRS, CDR2 YFSETQ. The germline V and J ends were trimmed by 1 base and 1 base, with 5 bases remaining between them. The CDR3 runs to 13 residues. CDR3 sequence reads: CASSLRKNTEAFF. As DNA, the CDR3 is TGCGCCAGCAGCTTGCGAAAGAACACTGAAGCTTTCTTT.

This clonotype was seen only a few times. The CDR3 loop is CSARDSRGGNQPQHF. CDR3 nucleotide sequence: TGCAGTGCACGGGACTCACGAGGGGGCAATCAGCCCCAGCATTTT. The V and J genes are TRBV20-1 and TRBJ1-5, with D possibly TRBD1 on 5 matching bases. Deletions cut 6 bases from V and 2 bases from J, with 17 bases between. CDR3 length: 15 amino acids. The V gene's germline CDR1 is DFQATT and CDR2 SNEGSKA (reference sequence).

This clonotype has a count of ten or more. The chain employs TRBV7-6 and TRBJ2-1; D is possibly TRBD2 (6 bases). The CDR3 sequence is 16 residues long. Germline V CDR1 and CDR2: SGHVS, FNYEAQ. Trimming shortened V by 1 base and J by 3 bases, and 13 bases separated the two germline ends. The CDR3 loop reads CASSLGGGNSYNEQFF. The DNA for the CDR3 is TGTGCCAGCAGCTTAGGTGGGGGGAATAGCTACAATGAGCAGTTCTTC.

V usage is TRBV4-3 and J usage is TRBJ2-3; D is perhaps TRBD2 (6 bases). This CDR3 contains 17 residues. V lost 4 bases and J lost 2, with 19 bases in between. Germline CDR1 reads LGHNA; CDR2 reads YSLEER. CDR3 region: CASSPQIDWDFTDTQYF. The CDR3 nucleotides are TGCGCCAGCAGCCCCCAAATAGATTGGGACTTCACAGATACGCAGTATTTT.

This clonotype was detected many times. The rearrangement joins TRBV29-1 to TRBJ2-7; D is unclear. The CDR3 has 12 residues. Trimming removed 4 bases at V and 2 bases at J, with 9 bases between. The germline V gene encodes CDR1 SQVTM and CDR2 ANQGSEA. DNA of the CDR3: TGCAGCGTTGCCGACGGAACCTACGAGCAGTACTTC. Translation gives CSVADGTYEQYF.

This clonotype was counted many times. This chain uses TRBV7-9 with TRBJ2-1, with TRBD1 matching 11 bases. The V segment lost 4 bases and the J segment 8 bases; nucleotides outside the gene matches: 7. The CDR3 runs to 15 residues. From germline, CDR1 is SEHNR and CDR2 FQNEAQ (reference sequence). CDR3 bases: TGTGCCAGCAGCTCGGACAGGGGGCTCAGGGATGAGCAGTTCTTC. Translated: CASSSDRGLRDEQFF.

The rearrangement uses TRBV19 and TRBJ1-5; no firm D call. CDR3 length: 17 residues. Germline-derived CDR1 and CDR2 are LNHDA and SQIVND (reference sequence). With 7 bases removed from V and 5 bases from J, the gap between germline ends came to 24 bases. The CDR3 sequence is CASTSPGACRVDQPQHF. As DNA, the CDR3 is TGTGCCAGTACCTCCCCCGGAGCTTGTAGGGTCGATCAGCCCCAGCATTTT.

This clonotype was detected many times. The chain carries TRBV28 and TRBJ1-5, with D perhaps matching TRBD1 (6 bases). CDR1 and CDR2 (germline): MDHEN, SYDVKM. The CDR3 is 15 residues long. V was pared by 1 base and J by 3 bases, with 10 bases between. The CDR3 DNA is TGTGCCAGCAGTTTATCAGGGGTCAACAATCAGCCCCAGCATTTT. Translation gives CASSLSGVNNQPQHF. Full variable domain (missing parts from reference TRBV28 and TRBJ1-5): DVKVTQSSRYLVKRTGEKVFLECVQDMDHENMFWYRQDPGLGLRLIYFSYDVKMKEKGDIPEGYSVSREKKERFSLILESASTNQTSMYLCASSLSGVNNQPQHFGDGTRLSIL.

This clonotype has a handful of counts. V gene TRBV5-5 combines with J gene TRBJ1-5; no firm D call. Germline V gene data show CDR1 as SGHKS and CDR2 as YYEKEE (reference sequence). The CDR3 sequence is 16 residues long. V lost 5 bases, J lost 0 bases, and 15 bases lay in between. Here the CDR3 DNA reads TGTGCCAGCAGGGGAGGGAGGGCGTATAGCAATCAGCCCCAGCATTTT. Residues: CASRGGRAYSNQPQHF.